This T cell receptor (beta chain) was found in a study of OX40 agonist ivuxolimab in advanced cancers. Produced via immunoSEQ multiplex PCR; TCRdb's table is partial and in-frame only. The sample lists 71,000 or so clones, 80% seen once, with roughly 8% in the top ten. Exclusion applied to patients with autoimmune disease history or systemic immunosuppression. The study, taken as a whole, reports: Some nonresponders additionally presented with little normalized T-cell clonal expansion.

V lost 4 bases and J lost 4; bases outside the gene matches: 6. In germline, CDR1 is SGHNT, CDR2 YYREEE (reference sequence). This CDR3 has 15 amino acids. In regard to this clone: Its specificity is unknown.

Here the sequenced sample was CD4+ or CD8+ T cells sorted from blood, taken in a trial of the OX40 agonist ivuxolimab. The source is an adult with an advanced solid tumor such as melanoma, head and neck, liver or kidney cancer. The chain uses TRBV5-4 and TRBJ1-1, with TRBD1 matching over 11 bases. CDR3 nucleotides: TGTGCCAGCAGCCATACCGGGACAGGGGGCACTGAAGCTTTCTTT. Translation gives CASSHTGTGGTEAFF.